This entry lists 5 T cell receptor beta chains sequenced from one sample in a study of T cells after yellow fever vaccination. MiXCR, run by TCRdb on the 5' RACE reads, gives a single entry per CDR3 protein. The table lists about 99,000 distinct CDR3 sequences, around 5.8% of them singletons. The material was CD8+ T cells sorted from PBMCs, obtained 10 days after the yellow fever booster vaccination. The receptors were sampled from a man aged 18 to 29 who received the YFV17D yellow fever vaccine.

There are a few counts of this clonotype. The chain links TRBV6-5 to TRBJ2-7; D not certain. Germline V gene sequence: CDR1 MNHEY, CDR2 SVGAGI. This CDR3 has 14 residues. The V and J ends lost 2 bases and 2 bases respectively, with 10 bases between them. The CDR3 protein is CASSYLGSTYEQYF. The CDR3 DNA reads TGTGCCAGCAGTTACCTAGGCAGTACCTACGAGCAGTACTTC.

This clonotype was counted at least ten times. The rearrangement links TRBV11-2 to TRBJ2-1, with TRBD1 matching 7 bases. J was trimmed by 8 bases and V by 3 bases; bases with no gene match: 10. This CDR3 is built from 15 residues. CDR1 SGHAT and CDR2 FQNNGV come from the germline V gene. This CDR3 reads CASSFGDSGGDEQFF. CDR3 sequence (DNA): TGTGCCAGCAGCTTCGGGGACAGCGGCGGCGATGAGCAGTTCTTC.

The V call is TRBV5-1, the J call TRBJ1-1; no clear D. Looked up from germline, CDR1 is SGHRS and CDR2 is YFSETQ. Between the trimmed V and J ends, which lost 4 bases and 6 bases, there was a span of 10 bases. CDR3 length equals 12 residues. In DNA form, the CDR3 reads TGCGCCAGCAGCCTCACAGAGTCTGAAGCTTTCTTT. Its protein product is CASSLTESEAFF.

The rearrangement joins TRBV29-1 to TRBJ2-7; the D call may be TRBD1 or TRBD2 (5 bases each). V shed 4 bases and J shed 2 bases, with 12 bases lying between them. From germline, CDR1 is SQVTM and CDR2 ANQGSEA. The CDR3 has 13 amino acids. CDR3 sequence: CSVAMGTPYEQYF. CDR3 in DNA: TGCAGCGTTGCTATGGGGACCCCCTACGAGCAGTACTTC.

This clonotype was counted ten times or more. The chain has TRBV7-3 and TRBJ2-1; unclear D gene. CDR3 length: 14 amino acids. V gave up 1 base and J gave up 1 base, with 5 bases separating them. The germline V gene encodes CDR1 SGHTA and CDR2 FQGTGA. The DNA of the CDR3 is TGTGCCAGCAGCTTAAATCCGTCCTACAATGAGCAGTTCTTC. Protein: CASSLNPSYNEQFF.